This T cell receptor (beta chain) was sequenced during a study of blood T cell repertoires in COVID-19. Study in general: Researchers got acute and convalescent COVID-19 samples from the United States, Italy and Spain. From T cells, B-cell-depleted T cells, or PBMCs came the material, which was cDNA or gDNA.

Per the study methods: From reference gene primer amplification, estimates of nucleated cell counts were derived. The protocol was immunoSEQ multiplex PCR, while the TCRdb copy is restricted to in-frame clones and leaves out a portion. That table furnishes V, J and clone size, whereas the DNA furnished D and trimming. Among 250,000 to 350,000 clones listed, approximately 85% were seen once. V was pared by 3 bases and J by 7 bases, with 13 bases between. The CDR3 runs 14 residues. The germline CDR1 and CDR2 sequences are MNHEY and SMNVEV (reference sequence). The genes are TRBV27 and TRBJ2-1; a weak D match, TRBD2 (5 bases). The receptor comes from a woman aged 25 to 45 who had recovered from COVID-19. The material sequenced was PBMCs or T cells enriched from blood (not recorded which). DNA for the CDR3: TGTGCCAGCAGTTTTGGAGGAAATCAAAATGAGCAGTTCTTC. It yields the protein CASSFGGNQNEQFF.